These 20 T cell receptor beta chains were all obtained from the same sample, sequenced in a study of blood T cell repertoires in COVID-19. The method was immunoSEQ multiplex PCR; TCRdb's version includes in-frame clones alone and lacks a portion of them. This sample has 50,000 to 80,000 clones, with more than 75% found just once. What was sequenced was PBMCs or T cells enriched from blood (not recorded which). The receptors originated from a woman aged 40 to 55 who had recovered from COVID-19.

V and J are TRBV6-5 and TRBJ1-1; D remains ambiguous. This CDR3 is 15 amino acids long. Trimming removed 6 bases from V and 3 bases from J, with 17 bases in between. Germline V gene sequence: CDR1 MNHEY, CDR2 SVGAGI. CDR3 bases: TGTGCCAGCAGCCGCGGACTGTTCGGCGACACTGAAGCTTTCTTT. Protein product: CASSRGLFGDTEAFF.

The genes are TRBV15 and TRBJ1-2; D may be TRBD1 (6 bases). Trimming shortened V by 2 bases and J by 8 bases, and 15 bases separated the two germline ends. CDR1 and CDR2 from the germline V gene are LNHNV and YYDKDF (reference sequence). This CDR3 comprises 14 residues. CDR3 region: CATSRNQGLSGYTF. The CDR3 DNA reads TGTGCCACCAGCAGAAACCAGGGGTTGAGCGGCTACACCTTC.

CDR3 coding DNA: TGTGCCAGCAGCCAAGCCCTTGGGCGGGGGGGCACAGATACGCAGTATTTT. Translation: CASSQALGRGGTDTQYF. The chain links TRBV3-1 (or the pseudogene TRBV3-2) to TRBJ2-3; 8 positions match TRBD2. Germline lookup yields CDR1 LGHDT and CDR2 YNNKEL (reference sequence). This CDR3 contains 17 residues. V lost 1 base, J lost 1 base, and 7 bases stayed unmatched.

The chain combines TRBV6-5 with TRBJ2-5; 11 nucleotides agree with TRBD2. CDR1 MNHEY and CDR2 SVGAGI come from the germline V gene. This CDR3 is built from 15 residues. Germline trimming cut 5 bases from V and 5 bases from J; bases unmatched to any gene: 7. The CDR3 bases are TGTGCCAGCAGTCCTAGACTAGCGGGGCAGGAGACCCAGTACTTC. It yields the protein CASSPRLAGQETQYF.

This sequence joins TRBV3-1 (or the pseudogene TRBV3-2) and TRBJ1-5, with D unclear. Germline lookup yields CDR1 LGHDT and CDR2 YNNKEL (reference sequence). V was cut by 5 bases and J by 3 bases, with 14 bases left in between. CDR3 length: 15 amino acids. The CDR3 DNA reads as TGTGCCAGCAGCAACCAGATACAGAACAATCAGCCCCAGCATTTT. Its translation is CASSNQIQNNQPQHF.

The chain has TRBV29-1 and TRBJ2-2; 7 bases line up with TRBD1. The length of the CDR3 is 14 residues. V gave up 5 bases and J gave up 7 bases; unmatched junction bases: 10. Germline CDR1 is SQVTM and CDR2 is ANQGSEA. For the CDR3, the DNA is TGCAGCGTTTATGGGACAGCGTTTGGCGGGGAGCTGTTTTTT. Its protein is CSVYGTAFGGELFF.

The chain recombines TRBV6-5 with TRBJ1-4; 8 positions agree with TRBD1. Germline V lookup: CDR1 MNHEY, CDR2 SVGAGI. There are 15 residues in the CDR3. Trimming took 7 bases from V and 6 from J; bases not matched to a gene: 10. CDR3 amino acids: CASTTEDRAYEKLFF. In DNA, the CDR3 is TGTGCCAGCACTACTGAGGACAGGGCGTATGAAAAACTGTTTTTT.

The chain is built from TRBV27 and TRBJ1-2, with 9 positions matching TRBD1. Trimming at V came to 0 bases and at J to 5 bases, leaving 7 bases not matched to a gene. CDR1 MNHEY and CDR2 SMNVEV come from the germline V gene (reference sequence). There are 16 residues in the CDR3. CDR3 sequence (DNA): TGTGCCAGCAGTTTATCCAGGACAGGGGCTCAATATGGCTACACCTTC. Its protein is CASSLSRTGAQYGYTF.

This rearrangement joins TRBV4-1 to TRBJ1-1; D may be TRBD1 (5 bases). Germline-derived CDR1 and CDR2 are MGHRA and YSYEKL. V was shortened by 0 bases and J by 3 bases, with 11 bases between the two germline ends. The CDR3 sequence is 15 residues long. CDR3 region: CASSQDSREYTEAFF. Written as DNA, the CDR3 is TGCGCCAGCAGCCAAGACTCCAGGGAATACACTGAAGCTTTCTTT.

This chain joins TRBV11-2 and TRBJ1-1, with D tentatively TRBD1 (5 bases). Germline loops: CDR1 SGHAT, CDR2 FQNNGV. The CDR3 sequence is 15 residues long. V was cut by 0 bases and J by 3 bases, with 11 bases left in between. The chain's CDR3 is CASSLDGGVHTEAFF. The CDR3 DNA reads TGTGCCAGCAGCTTAGACGGGGGGGTCCACACTGAAGCTTTCTTT.

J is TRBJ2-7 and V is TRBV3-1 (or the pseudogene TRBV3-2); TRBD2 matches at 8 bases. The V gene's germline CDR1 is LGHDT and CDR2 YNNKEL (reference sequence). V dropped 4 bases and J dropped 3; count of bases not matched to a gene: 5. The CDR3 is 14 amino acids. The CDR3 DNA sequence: TGTGCCAGCAGCCTCCTCCTAGCGGGCTACGAGCAGTACTTC. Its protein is CASSLLLAGYEQYF.

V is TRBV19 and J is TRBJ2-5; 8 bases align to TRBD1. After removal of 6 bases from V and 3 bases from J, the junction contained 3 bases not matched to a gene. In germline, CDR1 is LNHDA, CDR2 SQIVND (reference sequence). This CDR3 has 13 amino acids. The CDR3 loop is CASREQGEETQYF. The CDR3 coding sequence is TGTGCCAGTAGGGAACAGGGGGAAGAGACCCAGTACTTC.

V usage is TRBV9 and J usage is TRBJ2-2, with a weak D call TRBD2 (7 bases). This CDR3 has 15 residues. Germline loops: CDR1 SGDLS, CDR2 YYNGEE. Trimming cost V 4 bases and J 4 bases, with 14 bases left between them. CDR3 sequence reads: CASSLGGLPTGELFF. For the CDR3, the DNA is TGTGCCAGCAGCCTCGGGGGGCTACCCACCGGGGAGCTGTTTTTT.

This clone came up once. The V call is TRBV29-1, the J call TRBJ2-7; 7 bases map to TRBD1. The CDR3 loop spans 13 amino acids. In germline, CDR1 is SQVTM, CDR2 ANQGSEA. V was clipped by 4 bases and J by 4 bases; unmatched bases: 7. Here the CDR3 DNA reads TGCAGCGTTGTCCCCAGGGGGAGTTACGAGCAGTACTTC. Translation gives CSVVPRGSYEQYF.

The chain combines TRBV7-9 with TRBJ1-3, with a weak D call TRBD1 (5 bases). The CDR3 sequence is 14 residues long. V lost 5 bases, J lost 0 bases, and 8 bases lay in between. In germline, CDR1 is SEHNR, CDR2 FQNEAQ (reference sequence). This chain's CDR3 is CASSPTASGNTIYF. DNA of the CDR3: TGTGCCAGCAGCCCGACAGCCTCTGGAAACACCATATATTTT.

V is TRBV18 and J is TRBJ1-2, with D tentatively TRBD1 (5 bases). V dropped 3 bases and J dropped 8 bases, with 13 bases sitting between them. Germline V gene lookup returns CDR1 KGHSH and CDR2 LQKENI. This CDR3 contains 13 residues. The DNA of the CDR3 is TGTGCCAGCTCACCGACAGTTCTTTGGGGCTACACCTTC. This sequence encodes CASSPTVLWGYTF. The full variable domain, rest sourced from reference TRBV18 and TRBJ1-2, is NAGVMQNPRHLVRRRGQEARLRCSPMKGHSHVYWYRQLPEEGLKFMVYLQKENIIDESGMPKERFSAEFPKEGPSILRIQQVVRGDSAAYFCASSPTVLWGYTFGSGTRLTVV.

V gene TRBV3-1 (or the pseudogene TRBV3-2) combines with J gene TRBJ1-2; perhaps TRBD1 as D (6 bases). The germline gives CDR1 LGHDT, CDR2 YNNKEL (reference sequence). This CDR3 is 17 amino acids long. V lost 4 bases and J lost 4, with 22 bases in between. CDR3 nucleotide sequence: TGTGCCAGCAGCCTAATACCCGTCAGGGGAGCAGGCTATGGCTACACCTTC. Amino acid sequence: CASSLIPVRGAGYGYTF.

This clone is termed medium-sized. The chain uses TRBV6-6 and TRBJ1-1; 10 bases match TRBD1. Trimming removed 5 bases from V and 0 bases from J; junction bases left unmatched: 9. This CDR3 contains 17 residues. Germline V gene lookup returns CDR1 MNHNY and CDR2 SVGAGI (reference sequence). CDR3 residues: CASSPPTGGLLNTEAFF. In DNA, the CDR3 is TGTGCCAGCAGTCCCCCGACAGGGGGCCTCTTGAACACTGAAGCTTTCTTT.

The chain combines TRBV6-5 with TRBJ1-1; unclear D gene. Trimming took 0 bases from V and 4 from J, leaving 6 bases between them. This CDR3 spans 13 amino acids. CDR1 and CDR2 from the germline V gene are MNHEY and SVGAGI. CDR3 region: CASSYSGATEAFF. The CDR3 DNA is TGTGCCAGCAGTTACTCAGGAGCCACTGAAGCTTTCTTT.

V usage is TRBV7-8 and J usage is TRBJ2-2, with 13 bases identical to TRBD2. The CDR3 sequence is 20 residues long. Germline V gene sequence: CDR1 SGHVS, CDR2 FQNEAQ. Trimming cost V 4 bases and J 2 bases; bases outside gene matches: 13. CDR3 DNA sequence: TGTGCCAGCAGCTCAGTTAGAACTAGCGGGGGGGTACCCAACACCGGGGAGCTGTTTTTT. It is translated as CASSSVRTSGGVPNTGELFF.